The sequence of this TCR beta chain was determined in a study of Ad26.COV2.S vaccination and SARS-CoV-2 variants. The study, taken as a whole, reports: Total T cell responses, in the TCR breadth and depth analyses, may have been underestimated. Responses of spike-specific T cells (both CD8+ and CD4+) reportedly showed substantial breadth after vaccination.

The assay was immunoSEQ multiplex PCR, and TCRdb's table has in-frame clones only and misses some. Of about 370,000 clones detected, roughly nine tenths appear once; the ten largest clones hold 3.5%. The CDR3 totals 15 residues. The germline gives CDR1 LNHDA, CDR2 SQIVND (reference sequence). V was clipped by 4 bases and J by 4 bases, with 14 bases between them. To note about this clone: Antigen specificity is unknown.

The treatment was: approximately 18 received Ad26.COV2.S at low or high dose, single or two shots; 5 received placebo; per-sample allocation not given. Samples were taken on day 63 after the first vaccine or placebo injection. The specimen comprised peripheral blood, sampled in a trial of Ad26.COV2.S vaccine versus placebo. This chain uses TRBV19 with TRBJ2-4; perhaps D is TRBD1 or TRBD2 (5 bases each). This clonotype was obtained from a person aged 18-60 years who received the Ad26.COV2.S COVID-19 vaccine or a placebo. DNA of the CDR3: TGTGCCAGTAGTACACTACAGGCGGGTAAAAACATTCAGTACTTC. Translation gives CASSTLQAGKNIQYF. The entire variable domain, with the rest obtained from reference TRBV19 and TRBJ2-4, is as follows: DGGITQSPKYLFRKEGQNVTLSCEQNLNHDAMYWYRQDPGQGLRLIYYSQIVNDFQKGDIAEGYSVSREKKESFPLTVTSAQKNPTAFYLCASSTLQAGKNIQYFGAGTRLSVL.